This T cell receptor beta chain was observed in a study of circulating tumor DNA in untreated peripheral T-cell lymphoma (dated by TCRdb to about 2021). Comment on this clone: Its antigen is still unknown. No base qualities exist here, and no much larger clone lies one base off it.

Receptor libraries were prepared by the immunoSEQ multiplex PCR assay. TCRdb stores this immuneACCESS table with in-frame sequences only. Part of the clones is absent; in the studies checked, under half of the shortfall reflects unresolved V genes, and no reason is known for the rest. This sample is represented by 6,000 or so clones; 77% of them were singletons. In total, the top ten clones hold 28% of the sample. Overall study results and their limits: Tumor-specific clonotypes were identified in under 80% of patients, from about 84% of baseline tissues and about 67% of baseline serum samples.

Tumor-specific TCR clonotypes were identified by sequencing baseline tumor tissue collected before treatment. The study used next-generation sequencing of T-cell receptor sequences to monitor peripheral T-cell lymphoma patients receiving frontline treatment on a trial. There are 14 amino acids in the CDR3, from cysteine to phenylalanine inclusive. Only the CDR3 DNA is retained, 42 bases long and in frame from the first base. The junction carries 14 bases between V and J, which are trimmed by 4 bases and 3 bases respectively. CDR1 and CDR2, looked up from the germline V gene, are SGDLS and YYNGEE. This sequence was found in a human donor with peripheral T-cell lymphoma. Recombination linked TRBV9 to TRBJ2-7; the D region is possibly TRBD1 or TRBD2, each matching across 5 bases. The sequencing sample was made of tumor tissue. CDR3 loop: CASSIALGVYEQYF. The DNA reads as follows: TGTGCCAGCAGCATAGCCTTGGGGGTCTACGAGCAGTACTTC.